This is a list of T cell receptor beta chains from one sample in a study of radiation and T cells in renal cell carcinoma. TCRdb keeps only in-frame clones here, not all; method: immunoSEQ multiplex PCR. The sample yields roughly 18,000 clones, roughly 60% seen once. The material was tumor tissue, obtained from a patient whose treatment was nephrectomy without radiotherapy. Receptor source: a man in his fifties or sixties with renal cell carcinoma. Each CDR3 is given with its conserved first and last residue. D genes are given only for firm matches. Size is stated for part of the rows, as once, few or many counts, or as a class when the clone is expanded.

d_gene,v_gene,abundance,j_gene,CDR3nt,CDR3aa
.,TRBV5-4,medium-sized,TRBJ2-4,TGTGCCAGCAGCCCAAACAGGGAAGGGGCCAAAAACATTCAGTACTTC,CASSPNREGAKNIQYF
.,TRBV15,few,TRBJ2-2,TGTGCCACCAGCAGCGTGGAAAACACCGGGGAGCTGTTTTTT,CATSSVENTGELFF
.,TRBV10-3,.,TRBJ1-2,TGTGCCATCAGTGAGGGGTTGGGGGATTTGGGCTATGGCTACACCTTC,CAISEGLGDLGYGYTF
TRBD1,TRBV29-1,.,TRBJ1-5,TGCAGCGTTTGCAGGGGGCAGGACAATCAGCCCCAGCATTTT,CSVCRGQDNQPQHF
.,TRBV6-1,medium-sized,TRBJ1-1,TGTGCCAGCAGTGGTCGAAGAGGCACAGGACAAACTGAAGCTTTCTTT,CASSGRRGTGQTEAFF
.,TRBV7-9,.,TRBJ1-5,TGTGCCAGCAGCTTAGCGGGGCAGCCCCAGCATTTT,CASSLAGQPQHF
TRBD1,TRBV5-1,.,TRBJ1-2,TGCGCCAGCAGCATGGGACAGGCCTATGGCTACACCTTC,CASSMGQAYGYTF
.,TRBV29-1,.,TRBJ2-1,TGCAGCGCCAGGGCAGCATCCTACAATGAGCAGTTCTTC,CSARAASYNEQFF
.,TRBV27,.,TRBJ1-1,TGTGCCAGCAGGCCTCAGGGGACGTATCGCACTGAAGCTTTCTTT,CASRPQGTYRTEAFF
TRBD1,TRBV7-8,few,TRBJ1-2,TGTGCCAGCAGTCAAGGGGGCGCCTATGGCTACACCTTC,CASSQGGAYGYTF
.,TRBV9,.,TRBJ2-1,TGTGCCAGCAGCGTTTTCTCTGGGGGTCCGAATGAGCAGTTCTTC,CASSVFSGGPNEQFF
TRBD2,TRBV25-1,.,TRBJ2-1,TGTGCCAGCAGTGAAGGGGGAGGGCCTCGTGAGCAGTTCTTC,CASSEGGGPREQFF
.,TRBV7-2,few,TRBJ1-1,TGTGCCAGCAGCTTAGTAGCCAATCGAGCTTTCTTT,CASSLVANRAFF
.,TRBV18,.,TRBJ1-1,TGTGCCAGCTCACCACAGGGGGGGAACACTGAAGCTTTCTTT,CASSPQGGNTEAFF
.,TRBV18,many,TRBJ1-2,TGTGCCAGCTCACCGGGGCCTCCTAACTATGGCTACACCTTC,CASSPGPPNYGYTF
.,TRBV2,few,TRBJ1-5,TGTGCCAGCAGTGGGGCAGCATATAGCAATCAGCCCCAGCATTTT,CASSGAAYSNQPQHF
.,TRBV7-2,.,TRBJ1-5,TGTGCCAGCAGCTTTGGGAGTGAATCCCAGCATTTT,CASSFGSESQHF
TRBD1,TRBV4-3,few,TRBJ1-2,TGCGCCAGCAGCCAAGAAAGGACAGGGGGCTATGGCTACACCTTC,CASSQERTGGYGYTF
TRBD1,TRBV16,.,TRBJ1-5,TGTGCCAGCAGCCCACTGGGACAGAATCAGCCCCAGCATTTT,CASSPLGQNQPQHF
.,TRBV6-6,few,TRBJ1-3,TGTGCCAGCAGTTACTCGGCAGTAAACTCTGGAAACACCATATATTTT,CASSYSAVNSGNTIYF
.,TRBV7-9,few,TRBJ1-5,TGTGCCAGCAGGGACGGGTGGCAGCCCCAGCATTTT,CASRDGWQPQHF
.,TRBV30,.,TRBJ2-3,TGTGCCTGGAGTGTACGAGGAGGGGGCCTGAGCACAGATACGCAGTATTTT,CAWSVRGGGLSTDTQYF
.,TRBV18,.,TRBJ1-1,TGTGCCAGCTCACTAGACATCACTGAAGCTTTCTTT,CASSLDITEAFF
.,TRBV25-1,few,TRBJ2-1,TGTGCCAGCAGTGAATATCAGGGGACTTCATACAATGAGCAGTTCTTC,CASSEYQGTSYNEQFF
.,TRBV7-9,.,TRBJ2-5,TGTGCCAGCAGCTTGAGGGCAGGAAAAGAGACCCAGTACTTC,CASSLRAGKETQYF
.,TRBV7-9,.,TRBJ1-1,TGTGCCAGCAGCCTAGGGGGGATCACTGAAGCTTTCTTT,CASSLGGITEAFF
.,TRBV18,.,TRBJ1-2,TGTGCCAGCTCACCAGGGGGTGACTATGGCTACACCTTC,CASSPGGDYGYTF
TRBD2,TRBV13,.,TRBJ2-7,TGTGCCAGCAGCCGTTCCCGGGAGGGCCGCTACGAGCAGTACTTC,CASSRSREGRYEQYF
TRBD1,TRBV14,.,TRBJ2-3,TGTGCCAGCAGCCAAGCCCTGGACAGGCCAGATACGCAGTATTTT,CASSQALDRPDTQYF
TRBD1,TRBV5-1,few,TRBJ1-6,TGCGCCAGCAGCCCGTCGGGGACAGGGGTATCACCCCTCCACTTT,CASSPSGTGVSPLHF
.,TRBV5-1,few,TRBJ1-2,TGCGCCAGCAGCTTGGAGCAGGATCGCTACACCTTC,CASSLEQDRYTF
TRBD1,TRBV30,.,TRBJ1-1,TGTGCCTGGAGTCTCGACAGGGAAATGAACACTGAAGCTTTCTTT,CAWSLDREMNTEAFF
TRBD1,TRBV25-1,.,TRBJ1-1,TGTGCCAGCAGTGAATATTACAGGGGGCGGACTGAAGCTTTCTTT,CASSEYYRGRTEAFF
.,TRBV7-7,.,TRBJ2-1,TGTGCCAGCAGCTTAGCGGGAGGCTACAATGAGCAGTTCTTC,CASSLAGGYNEQFF
TRBD2,TRBV4-3,.,TRBJ2-3,TGCGCCAGCAGCCAATCTAGCGGGGGGGCCACAGATACGCAGTATTTT,CASSQSSGGATDTQYF
.,TRBV5-4,.,TRBJ1-1,TGTGCCAGCAGCCCCCTCGAGATAGGGAACACTGAAGCTTTCTTT,CASSPLEIGNTEAFF
.,TRBV5-5,few,TRBJ2-3,TGTGCCAGCAGGGCAGGGGGGTCAGATACGCAGTATTTT,CASRAGGSDTQYF
.,TRBV9,.,TRBJ1-1,TGTGCCAGCAGCGCGTCCCGGGACACGATTGAAGCTTTCTTT,CASSASRDTIEAFF
.,TRBV7-9,few,TRBJ1-5,TGTGCCAGCAGCTTAAGGGGAGGGAATCAGCCCCAGCATTTT,CASSLRGGNQPQHF
.,TRBV28,.,TRBJ1-1,TGTGCCAGCAGTTTGCGCCCCTCCGGACAGAACACTGAAGCTTTCTTT,CASSLRPSGQNTEAFF
TRBD1,TRBV2,.,TRBJ2-7,TGTGCCAGCAGTAGAGAAGACAGGGTGGGCGAGCAGTACTTC,CASSREDRVGEQYF
.,TRBV5-5,few,TRBJ2-3,TGTGCCAGCAGCTTGGAGGGAGTAATAGATACGCAGTATTTT,CASSLEGVIDTQYF